These 29 T cell receptor beta chains originate from one sample sequenced in a study of T cell responses to AZD1222 COVID-19 vaccine. Sequenced by immunoSEQ multiplex PCR; TCRdb stores in-frame clones only, minus some. The sample has fewer than 90,000 clones; approximately 91% are singletons. Sequencing used peripheral blood, obtained 28 days after the second AZD1222 dose. The receptors shown here come from an adult who received the AZD1222 COVID-19 vaccine.

The CDR3 region has the DNA TGTGCCAGCAGCTCTTACCAGGGTGGCGAGCAGTACTTC. Translation: CASSSYQGGEQYF. The chain employs TRBV11-1 and TRBJ2-7; D possibly corresponds to TRBD1 (5 bases). The CDR3 sequence is 13 residues long. In germline, CDR1 is SGHAT, CDR2 FQDESV (reference sequence). Trimming cost V 4 bases and J 6 bases, with 13 bases left between them.

This rearrangement joins TRBV30 to TRBJ1-2; D is unclear. This CDR3 contains 12 residues. The germline V and J ends were trimmed by 4 bases and 4 bases, with 10 bases remaining between them. Germline CDR1 and CDR2: GTSNPN and SVGIG (reference sequence). This CDR3 is CAWNPGIYGYTF. As DNA, the CDR3 is TGTGCCTGGAACCCTGGCATCTATGGCTACACCTTC.

The CDR3 protein is CSVFLAMDSFNYGYTF. The CDR3 bases are TGCAGCGTTTTCCTGGCAATGGACAGCTTTAACTATGGCTACACCTTC. V usage is TRBV29-1 and J usage is TRBJ1-2, with D perhaps matching TRBD1 (6 bases). Germline loops: CDR1 SQVTM, CDR2 ANQGSEA. The V end was cut by 5 bases, the J end by 1 base, with 20 bases between. The CDR3 has 16 residues. The full variable domain, with the rest looked up from reference TRBV29-1 and TRBJ1-2, is SAVISQKPSRDICQRGTSLTIQCQVDSQVTMMFWYRQQPGQSLTLIATANQGSEATYESGFVIDKFPISRPNLTFSTLTVSNMSPEDSSIYLCSVFLAMDSFNYGYTFGSGTRLTVV.

This rearrangement joins TRBV5-5 to TRBJ2-5; D perhaps matches TRBD2 (5 bases). The germline gives CDR1 SGHKS, CDR2 YYEKEE (reference sequence). V lost 1 base, J lost 5 bases, and 12 bases lay in between. This CDR3 spans 14 amino acids. The CDR3 reads CASSLSLARETQYF. In DNA, the CDR3 is TGTGCCAGCAGCTTGTCTCTAGCTCGGGAGACCCAGTACTTC.

The chain carries TRBV30 and TRBJ2-1; 9 nucleotides agree with TRBD2. The CDR3 runs 14 residues. In germline, CDR1 is GTSNPN, CDR2 SVGIG (reference sequence). V lost 2 bases to trimming and J lost 7 bases; unmatched junction nucleotides: 6. DNA for the CDR3: TGTGCCTGGAGTTCGCTAGCGGGGTTGAATGAGCAGTTCTTC. Translation: CAWSSLAGLNEQFF.

The chain recombines TRBV19 with TRBJ1-1; D may be TRBD1 (5 bases). Looked up from germline, CDR1 is LNHDA and CDR2 is SQIVND (reference sequence). The ends were cut back, 3 bases at V and 2 bases at J, with 10 bases in the middle. The CDR3 length is 14 residues. The CDR3 DNA reads TGTGCCAGTAGTATCGCCAGGGCAAACACTGAAGCTTTCTTT. Translated, it gives CASSIARANTEAFF.

DNA of the CDR3: TGTGCCAGCAGTGACCCCGCGTACTCTGGGGCCAACGTCCTGACTTTC. Translating gives CASSDPAYSGANVLTF. The rearrangement uses TRBV6-1 and TRBJ2-6; D remains ambiguous. V lost 3 bases, J lost 0 bases, and 9 bases lay in between. This CDR3 contains 16 residues. Germline CDR1 MNHNS, CDR2 SASEGT.

This clone was counted between two and nine times. This chain links TRBV18 with TRBJ1-1; TRBD1 is a possible D gene (5 bases). The CDR3 loop spans 13 amino acids. V lost 4 bases, J lost 2 bases, and 8 bases lay in between. The germline gives CDR1 KGHSH, CDR2 LQKENI. CDR3: CASSLGDNTEAFF. In nucleotides, the CDR3 is TGTGCCAGCTCACTCGGGGACAACACTGAAGCTTTCTTT.

The rearrangement links TRBV6-2 or TRBV6-3 to TRBJ2-4, with 7 bases aligning to TRBD1. J lost 0 bases, V lost 5 bases, and 7 bases had no gene match. Germline V gene sequence: CDR1 MNHEY, CDR2 SVGEGT. CDR3 length: 16 amino acids. The CDR3: CASSPVDRLAKNIQYF. The DNA for the CDR3 is TGTGCCAGCAGTCCCGTGGACAGGCTAGCCAAAAACATTCAGTACTTC.

The V and J genes are TRBV3-1 (or the pseudogene TRBV3-2) and TRBJ1-1; 12 positions match TRBD1. In germline, CDR1 is LGHDT, CDR2 YNNKEL (reference sequence). This CDR3 is built from 15 residues. V was pared by 4 bases and J by 7 bases, with 7 bases of the junction left unmatched. CDR3 bases: TGTGCCAGCAGCCTTGGGACAGGGGGCCGAATTGAAGCTTTCTTT. Translated: CASSLGTGGRIEAFF.

J is TRBJ2-7 and V is TRBV5-1; D is possibly TRBD2 (6 bases). In germline, CDR1 is SGHRS, CDR2 YFSETQ. This CDR3 comprises 14 residues. The germline V and J ends were trimmed by 4 bases and 3 bases, with 14 bases remaining between them. In nucleotides, the CDR3 is TGCGCCAGCAGCACCGGGGGAGGTCTCTACGAGCAGTACTTC. It encodes CASSTGGGLYEQYF.

The rearrangement uses TRBV27 and TRBJ1-2; D might be TRBD1 (5 bases). Germline loops: CDR1 MNHEY, CDR2 SMNVEV (reference sequence). The CDR3 runs to 13 residues. The germline V and J ends were trimmed by 4 bases and 4 bases, with 10 bases remaining between them. CDR3 amino acids: CASSSQVSYGYTF. CDR3 in DNA: TGTGCCAGCAGTTCACAGGTTTCCTATGGCTACACCTTC.

The chain carries TRBV13 and TRBJ1-1; D is unclear. CDR3 length: 13 amino acids. V was trimmed by 5 bases and J by 8 bases, leaving 15 bases between them. Germline V gene lookup returns CDR1 PRHDT and CDR2 FYEKMQ (reference sequence). CDR3 in DNA: TGTGCCAGCAGCCTCCGGGAGGGTCGGGAAGCTTTCTTT. It translates to CASSLREGREAFF.

The rearrangement links TRBV12-3 or TRBV12-4 to TRBJ2-5, with D possibly matching TRBD1 (7 bases). This CDR3 has 13 residues. Trimming removed 6 bases at V and 4 bases at J, with 12 bases between. Written as DNA, the CDR3 is TGTGCCAGCAGACGGAGGGGGCCAGAGACCCAGTACTTC. As protein: CASRRRGPETQYF.

V usage is TRBV28 and J usage is TRBJ2-7, with 7 bases matching TRBD1. The trim removed 6 bases at V and 3 bases at J, leaving 8 bases unmatched. This CDR3 is 14 amino acids long. The germline V gene encodes CDR1 MDHEN and CDR2 SYDVKM. The chain's CDR3 is CASSPSGTVYEQYF. CDR3 in DNA: TGTGCCAGCAGCCCCTCCGGGACAGTCTACGAGCAGTACTTC.

This clone was recorded only once. The chain uses TRBV18 and TRBJ1-5; possible D gene TRBD1, 5 bases. Between the trimmed V and J ends, which lost 1 base and 6 bases, there was a span of 13 bases. Germline V gene lookup returns CDR1 KGHSH and CDR2 LQKENI. This CDR3 contains 15 residues. The CDR3 coding sequence is TGTGCCAGCTCACCACAGGGGCTGGAGTCTCAGCCCCAGCATTTT. Translated, it gives CASSPQGLESQPQHF. The variable domain in full, with the rest retrieved from reference TRBV18 and TRBJ1-5, is NAGVMQNPRHLVRRRGQEARLRCSPMKGHSHVYWYRQLPEEGLKFMVYLQKENIIDESGMPKERFSAEFPKEGPSILRIQQVVRGDSAAYFCASSPQGLESQPQHFGDGTRLSIL.

The V and J genes are TRBV6-5 and TRBJ1-2; 8 bases agree with TRBD1. Germline CDR1 MNHEY, CDR2 SVGAGI. The V segment lost 4 bases and the J segment 5 bases; nucleotides outside the gene matches: 9. The CDR3 consists of 15 residues. CDR3 DNA: TGTGCCAGCAGTTCCCCGCGGACAGGGCTTTATGGCTACACCTTC. Encoded protein: CASSSPRTGLYGYTF.

The chain links TRBV18 to TRBJ1-1; 12 nucleotides agree with TRBD1. This CDR3 comprises 15 residues. The V and J ends lost 1 base and 5 bases, in that order; junction bases with no gene match: 2. CDR1 KGHSH and CDR2 LQKENI come from the germline V gene. In DNA, the CDR3 is TGTGCCAGCTCACCACGGGACAGGGGGCAAACTGAAGCTTTCTTT. It translates to CASSPRDRGQTEAFF.

The chain is built from TRBV5-5 and TRBJ1-2; TRBD1 matches 9 bases. J was trimmed by 8 bases and V by 0 bases; bases with no gene match: 8. CDR3 length equals 15 residues. Per the germline V gene, CDR1 is SGHKS and CDR2 is YYEKEE (reference sequence). CDR3 in amino acids: CASSLVGQGINGYTF. The CDR3 coding sequence is TGTGCCAGCAGCTTGGTGGGACAGGGAATAAACGGCTACACCTTC.

The chain employs TRBV7-8 and TRBJ1-5, with D perhaps matching TRBD1 (6 bases). The germline gives CDR1 SGHVS, CDR2 FQNEAQ. Trimming pared 5 bases from V and 1 base from J, leaving 15 bases between. The CDR3 extends over 16 amino acids. The CDR3 loop is CASSPGGQGSNQPQHF. CDR3 coding DNA: TGTGCCAGCAGCCCAGGAGGCCAGGGGAGCAATCAGCCCCAGCATTTT.

In regard to this clone: At one end the junction does not follow the germline gene, possibly because of a read error. The J gene is TRBJ1-2, the V gene TRBV10-2; tentative D call: TRBD1 (6 bases). The CDR3 runs 14 residues. Per germline, CDR1 WSHSY and CDR2 SAAADI. CDR3 nucleotide sequence: TGCGCCCGCAGGGGAGGGGGGAAGAACTATGGCTACACCTTC. This translates into CARRGGGKNYGYTF.

The chain uses TRBV30 and TRBJ1-2; D is perhaps TRBD1 (5 bases). With 2 bases removed from V and 6 bases from J, the gap between germline ends came to 13 bases. Looked up from germline, CDR1 is GTSNPN and CDR2 is SVGIG (reference sequence). The CDR3 is 13 residues long. The CDR3 nucleotides are TGTGCCTGGAGTAGGGACGGGCTCGATGGCTACACCTTC. It encodes CAWSRDGLDGYTF.

This sequence joins TRBV19 and TRBJ1-5; 7 bases agree with TRBD1. Germline assignment: CDR1 LNHDA and CDR2 SQIVND (reference sequence). The CDR3 extends over 14 amino acids. Trimming cost V 4 bases and J 12 bases; bases outside gene matches: 12. Written as DNA, the CDR3 is TGTGCCAGTAGTACGGGACAGCCCACTCAGATCCAGCATTTT. It codes for CASSTGQPTQIQHF.

J is TRBJ2-1 and V is TRBV4-1; 9 bases line up with TRBD2. Per the germline V gene, CDR1 is MGHRA and CDR2 is YSYEKL. J gave up 7 bases and V 1 base, and 5 bases lay outside the gene matches. The CDR3 has 15 residues. The chain's CDR3 is CASSQASGIMNEQFF. The CDR3 DNA reads TGCGCCAGCAGCCAAGCTAGCGGGATTATGAATGAGCAGTTCTTC.

The V call is TRBV28, the J call TRBJ1-5, with D maybe TRBD1 (5 bases). CDR3 length: 15 residues. Germline V gene data show CDR1 as MDHEN and CDR2 as SYDVKM. V was shortened by 2 bases and J by 4 bases, with 12 bases between the two germline ends. The CDR3 here is CASSLIQGRNQPQHF. CDR3 DNA: TGTGCCAGCAGTTTAATCCAGGGCCGGAATCAGCCCCAGCATTTT.

V usage is TRBV3-1 (or the pseudogene TRBV3-2) and J usage is TRBJ2-7; 9 nucleotides line up with TRBD1. This CDR3 contains 14 residues. Germline V gene lookup returns CDR1 LGHDT and CDR2 YNNKEL (reference sequence). The ends lost 5 bases at V and 0 bases at J; junction bases unmatched: 2. In DNA, the CDR3 is TGTGCCAGCAGCGCGGGACAGGGCTCCTACGAGCAGTACTTC. The encoded protein is CASSAGQGSYEQYF.

This clone was seen only once. The chain has TRBV3-1 (or the pseudogene TRBV3-2) and TRBJ1-2, with a possible D match to TRBD1 (5 bases). With 4 bases removed from V and 4 bases from J, the gap between germline ends came to 16 bases. The CDR3 has 15 residues. Germline CDR1 LGHDT, CDR2 YNNKEL (reference sequence). CDR3 amino acids: CASSLAGTSVYGYTF. The CDR3 bases are TGTGCCAGCAGCCTGGCAGGGACGAGTGTCTATGGCTACACCTTC.

The chain links TRBV9 to TRBJ1-2; no reliable D call. From germline, CDR1 is SGDLS and CDR2 YYNGEE. V lost 3 bases, J lost 8 bases, and 14 bases lay in between. The length of the CDR3 is 13 residues. The CDR3: CASSAAYREGYTF. CDR3 bases: TGTGCCAGCAGCGCCGCCTACAGAGAAGGCTACACCTTC. Looking up the rest from reference TRBV9 and TRBJ1-2 gives the full variable domain: DSGVTQTPKHLITATGQRVTLRCSPRSGDLSVYWYQQSLDQGLQFLIQYYNGEERAKGNILERFSAQQFPDLHSELNLSSLELGDSALYFCASSAAYREGYTFGSGTRLTVV.

The chain is built from TRBV5-1 and TRBJ1-5; D perhaps matches TRBD1 (6 bases). CDR1 is SGHRS, CDR2 YFSETQ, per germline. Trimming took off 0 bases at V and 6 bases at J, with 13 bases between the two ends. The CDR3 totals 15 residues. The CDR3 DNA reads TGCGCCAGCAGCTTGGCCGGGGGGGCTTTTCAGCCCCAGCATTTT. This translates into CASSLAGGAFQPQHF.